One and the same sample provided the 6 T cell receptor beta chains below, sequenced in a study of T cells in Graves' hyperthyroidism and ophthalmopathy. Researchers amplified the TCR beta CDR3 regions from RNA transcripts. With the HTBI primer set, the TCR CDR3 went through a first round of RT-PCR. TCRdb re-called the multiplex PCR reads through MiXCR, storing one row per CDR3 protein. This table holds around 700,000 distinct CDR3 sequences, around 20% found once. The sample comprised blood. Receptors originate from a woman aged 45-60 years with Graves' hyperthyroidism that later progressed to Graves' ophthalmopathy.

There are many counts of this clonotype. The CDR3 DNA reads TGTGCCAGCAGCTTACTGGGGACGGGTAATGAAAAACTGTTTTTT. It codes for CASSLLGTGNEKLFF. The V gene is TRBV7-2, the J gene TRBJ1-4, with a tentative D call TRBD1 (5 bases). Germline V gives CDR1 SGHTA, CDR2 FQGNSA. Trimming pared 2 bases from V and 4 bases from J, leaving 11 bases between. This CDR3 is 15 amino acids long. Together with reference TRBV7-2 and TRBJ1-4, the CDR3 gives the full variable domain: GAGVSQSPSNKVTEKGKDVELRCDPISGHTALYWYRQSLGQGLEFLIYFQGNSAPDKSGLPSDRFSAERTGGSVSTLTIQRTQQEDSAVYLCASSLLGTGNEKLFFGSGTQLSVL.

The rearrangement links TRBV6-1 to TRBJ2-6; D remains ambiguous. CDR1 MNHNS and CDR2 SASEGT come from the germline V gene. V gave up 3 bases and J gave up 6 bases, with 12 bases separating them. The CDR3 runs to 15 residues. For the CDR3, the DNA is TGTGCCAGCAGTGAGGTGGGTCAGGTGGCCAACGTCCTGACTTTC. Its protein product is CASSEVGQVANVLTF.

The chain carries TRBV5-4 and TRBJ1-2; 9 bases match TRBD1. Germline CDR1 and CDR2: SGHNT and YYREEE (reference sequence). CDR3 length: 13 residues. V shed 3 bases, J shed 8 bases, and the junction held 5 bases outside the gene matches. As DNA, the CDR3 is TGTGCCAGCAGCTCGACAGGGGGGAAGGGCTACACCTTC. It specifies CASSSTGGKGYTF. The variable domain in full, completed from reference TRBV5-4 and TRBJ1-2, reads ETGVTQSPTHLIKTRGQQVTLRCSSQSGHNTVSWYQQALGQGPQFIFQYYREEENGRGNFPPRFSGLQFPNYSSELNVNALELDDSALYLCASSSTGGKGYTFGSGTRLTVV.

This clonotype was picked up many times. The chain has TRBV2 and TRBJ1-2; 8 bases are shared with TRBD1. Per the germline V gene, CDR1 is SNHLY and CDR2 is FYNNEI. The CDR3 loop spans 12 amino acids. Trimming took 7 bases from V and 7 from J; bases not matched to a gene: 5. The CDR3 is CASIRTGSGYTF. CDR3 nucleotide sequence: TGTGCCAGCATTAGGACAGGGAGTGGCTACACCTTC. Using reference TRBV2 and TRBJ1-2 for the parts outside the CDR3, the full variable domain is EPEVTQTPSHQVTQMGQEVILRCVPISNHLYFYWYRQILGQKVEFLVSFYNNEISEKSEIFDDQFSVERPDGSNFTLKIRSTKLEDSAMYFCASIRTGSGYTFGSGTRLTVV.

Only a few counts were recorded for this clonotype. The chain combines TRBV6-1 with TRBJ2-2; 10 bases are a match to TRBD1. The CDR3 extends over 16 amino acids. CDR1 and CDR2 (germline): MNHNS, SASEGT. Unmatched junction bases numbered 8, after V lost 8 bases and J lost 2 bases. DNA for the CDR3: TGTGCCAGCGTGGGGACAGGGGATTACAACACCGGGGAGCTGTTTTTT. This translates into CASVGTGDYNTGELFF.

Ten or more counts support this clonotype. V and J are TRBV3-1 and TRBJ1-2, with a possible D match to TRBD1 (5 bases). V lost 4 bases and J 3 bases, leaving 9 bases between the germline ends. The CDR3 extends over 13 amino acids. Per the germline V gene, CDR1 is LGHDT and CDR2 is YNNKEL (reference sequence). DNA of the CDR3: TGTGCCAGCAGCCCGGGACGACACTATGGCTACACCTTC. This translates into CASSPGRHYGYTF.